Listed here is a single T cell receptor (beta chain). The sample comes from a study of control samples from healthy donors and cancer patients. This CDR3 comprises 18 residues. Germline V gene sequence: CDR1 SGHVS, CDR2 FNYEAQ. V dropped 5 bases and J dropped 0; count of bases not matched to a gene: 8. The repertoire was sequenced with immunoSEQ multiplex PCR; TCRdb's copy has only in-frame clones and lacks some. The sample shows about 79,000 clones, 93% of them seen only once. The rearrangement joins TRBV7-6 to TRBJ2-3; 13 bases match TRBD2. The source is a woman aged 40-49 years with lung cancer. The sample consisted of PBMCs. This chain's CDR3 is CASSPRLAGGSSTDTQYF. CDR3 nucleotides: TGTGCCAGCAGCCCGAGACTAGCGGGGGGCTCAAGCACAGATACGCAGTATTTT.